This TCR beta chain was sequenced in a study of blood T cell repertoires in COVID-19. Study-level background: Samples of COVID-19 (acute and convalescent) were obtained from the United States, Italy and Spain. T cells, B-cell-depleted T cells, or PBMCs provided the cDNA or gDNA that served as material.

The germline V gene has CDR1 SNHLY and CDR2 FYNNEI. V shed 7 bases and J 6 bases; nucleotides not matched to a gene: 8. The CDR3 consists of 14 residues. The assay was immunoSEQ multiplex PCR, and TCRdb's table has in-frame clones only and misses some. The table includes approximately 150,000 clones, roughly four fifths detected once. Sequenced input: PBMCs or T cells enriched from blood (not recorded which). The genes are TRBV2 and TRBJ1-4; 7 nucleotides agree with TRBD1. The sequence was obtained from a woman in her forties or fifties with acute COVID-19. The CDR3 region has the DNA TGTGCCAGCAACAGACAGGGTGGTGATGAAAAACTGTTTTTT. This sequence encodes CASNRQGGDEKLFF.